The entry that follows covers one TCR beta chain sequence. Its antigen is unknown. Base qualities are not provided; no much larger clone lies one nucleotide away. Its CDR3 holds 12 amino acids, cysteine through phenylalanine. Here the CDR3 DNA is all that survives: 36 bases in frame from base 1. The germline V gene encodes CDR1 MNHNY and CDR2 SVGAGI (reference sequence). Trimming removed 8 bases from V and 7 bases from J, leaving 12 bases between the germline ends. Amplification of TCR beta CDR3 regions was carried out from RNA transcripts. For the first round of RT-PCR on the TCR CDR3, the HTBI primer set was used together with the Qiagen OneStep RT-PCR kit. Libraries were constructed in a second round of multiplex PCR, after which size selection and purification were carried out. The libraries were sequenced on an Illumina HiSeq2000 using paired-end 100 bp reads. In the authors' own workflow: SOAPnuke was used to process the raw data, with reads discarded if the reads contained adapters or uncalled bases, had a mean Phred below 15, or lacked an exact constant-primer or identifier match. High-quality paired reads were merged using COPE v1.2.5, and each unique nucleotide sequence was defined as a clonotype. MiTCR v1.1 was used to align the clonotypes against IMGT TRBV, TRBD and TRBJ reference segments. The analysis included only V-J combinations with a frequency above 0.0001, which together covered around 99% of the repertoires. The TCS score was defined as F50 (clonal expansion) divided by E x V (chaos), with BLOSUM62-based TCRdist calculated between CDR3 peptides within each V-J. Welch's t-statistics and random forest reduced 450 to 600 V-J features to roughly 13, which were used in a naive Bayes classifier (R e1071). The Morisita-Horn index was used to measure how similar the thyroid and blood repertoires were. TCRdb trimmed the raw reads at Q25, called clones with MiXCR and kept productive beta chains. All rows with the same CDR3 protein become a single entry with the most common DNA and genes. The V and J calls shown here were made by TCRdb, not taken from the authors' results. This sample lists around 760,000 distinct CDR3 sequences; around a third were detected once. The top ten hold less than 40% of the sample.

This sample is part of a study of T cells in Graves' hyperthyroidism and ophthalmopathy (dated by TCRdb to about 2019). For context, the study as a whole: Peripheral blood was collected at initial diagnosis, before any treatment. A discovery cohort of about a hundred patients, about 44 with Graves' ophthalmopathy and fewer than 65 with stable Graves' hyperthyroidism, was used to find distinguishing TCR V-J signatures. Whether ophthalmopathy could be predicted prospectively was tested in an independent validation cohort made up of roughly 20 hyperthyroidism patients plus 17 patients who later progressed to ophthalmopathy. The 95 to 100 discovery patients were randomly split 7:3 into training and test sets. The study also compared thyroid tissue and blood T-cell repertoires from a handful of Graves' hyperthyroidism patients. After sampling, hyperthyroidism patients received methimazole starting at 30 mg daily, and ophthalmopathy patients received high-dose intravenous methylprednisolone. TCR Vbeta CDR3 sequencing of roughly 140 peripheral blood samples (fewer than 45 ophthalmopathy, 75 to 85 hyperthyroidism and approximately 17 progressor patients) is reported in the paper.

The full study reports these points: In validation, progression to ophthalmopathy was predicted by the model with 70.59% sensitivity and 72.22% specificity, a median of roughly 6 months before onset. In cross-validation, a model built on a 13 V-J signature told ophthalmopathy apart from stable hyperthyroidism with approximately 90% sensitivity and 81% to 82% specificity, and in testing the same model reached 80%/75%. No statistical method was used to set the sample size in advance, and investigators knew the group allocation. Most expanded thyroid clonotypes (frequency above 0.001) were also detected in blood, a finding suggesting that blood repertoires may reflect thyroid immune responses.

Stable Graves' hyperthyroidism was defined as no progression to ophthalmopathy during 18 months of follow-up. Hyperthyroidism patients were newly diagnosed, had a disease duration of under 2 months, and were aged 18 to 65 years. Patients with uncontrolled infections, other autoimmune diseases, pregnancy or lactation were excluded. Diagnoses relied on clinical symptoms, serum thyroxine and TRAb, thyroid ultrasound and orbital computed tomography. PBMCs were separated from under 12 ml of fresh peripheral blood using Ficoll-Paque density gradient centrifugation. Total RNA was extracted using Trizol reagent, and RNA quality was assessed on an Agilent 2100 Bioanalyzer.

The source material was blood. The source of this sequence is a woman in her 40s with Graves' hyperthyroidism. In this chain, TRBV6-6 is recombined with TRBJ1-5; confidence is insufficient to name the D gene. The CDR3 reads as follows: CASAVSGQPQHF. In nucleotide form, the sequence is TGTGCCAGCGCGGTAAGCGGCCAGCCCCAGCATTTT.